Listed below are T cell receptor beta chains from one sample, sequenced in a study of blood T cells in healthy people across ages. In TCRdb, the 5' RACE reads were re-called with MiXCR into one record per CDR3 protein. This table has roughly 800,000 distinct CDR3 sequences, roughly 50% appearing once. Sequenced input: blood. All receptors come from a man older than 75 in good health. The CDR3 runs from the conserved cysteine through the conserved F or W. A D gene is named only where the DNA matches it firmly. The size of a clone is reported for some rows only, either as once, few or many, or as a class for expanded clones.

TRBV3-1	-	TRBJ1-6	-	CASSQGGTNRYNSPLHF	TGTGCCAGCAGCCAGGGGGGTACGAATCGCTATAATTCACCCCTCCACTTT
TRBV20-1	TRBD1	TRBJ2-7	-	CSASQGYEQYF	TGCAGTGCTTCACAGGGGTACGAGCAGTACTTC
TRBV2	TRBD2	TRBJ2-7	-	CASSESGLAGGEQYF	TGTGCCAGCAGTGAAAGTGGGCTAGCGGGAGGCGAGCAGTACTTC
TRBV21-1	-	TRBJ2-7	-	CASSKRVGASYEQYF	TGTGCCAGCAGCAAAAGGGTGGGAGCTTCCTACGAGCAGTACTTC
TRBV28	TRBD2	TRBJ2-3	-	CASLSRREGGPQYF	TGTGCCAGCCTATCGAGGAGGGAGGGTGGACCGCAGTATTTT
TRBV6-2/TRBV6-3	-	TRBJ2-4	-	CASSLTSLAKNIQYF	TGTGCCAGCAGCCTTACGTCCTTAGCCAAAAACATTCAGTACTTC
TRBV6-4	-	TRBJ2-1	-	CASSDAPDSYNEQFF	TGTGCCAGCAGTGACGCGCCGGACAGTTACAATGAGCAGTTCTTC
TRBV7-2	TRBD2	TRBJ2-7	few	CASSPSGRGAAEQYF	TGTGCCAGCAGCCCTAGCGGGAGAGGTGCGGCCGAGCAGTACTTC
TRBV5-1	-	TRBJ2-7	few	CASSLTSSSYEQYF	TGCGCCAGCAGCTTGACGAGTAGCTCCTACGAGCAGTACTTC
TRBV7-2	TRBD2	TRBJ2-1	-	CASSRTSGRHEQFF	TGTGCCAGCAGCCGGACTAGCGGGAGGCATGAGCAGTTCTTC
TRBV14	TRBD2	TRBJ2-1	-	CASSQVAGVVNEQFF	TGTGCCAGCAGCCAAGTGGCGGGAGTTGTGAATGAGCAGTTCTTC
TRBV7-3	TRBD1	TRBJ1-1	-	CASSPVPGGDTEAFF	TGTGCCAGCAGCCCCGTTCCAGGGGGGGACACTGAAGCTTTCTTT
TRBV20-1	TRBD2	TRBJ2-7	-	CSARDPRTSGRAGSYEQYF	TGCAGTGCTAGAGATCCGCGGACTAGCGGGAGGGCCGGTTCCTACGAGCAGTACTTC
TRBV20-1	-	TRBJ2-7	-	CSARLVQREQYF	TGCAGTGCTAGACTAGTCCAGCGCGAGCAGTACTTC
TRBV18	TRBD2	TRBJ2-5	once	CASSPLAGGGNEQYF	TGTGCCAGCTCACCACTAGCGGGAGGAGGCAATGAGCAGTACTTC
TRBV6-6	-	TRBJ1-5	few	CASSRRQSGAIQPQHF	TGTGCCAGCAGCCGTCGACAGTCCGGGGCCATTCAGCCCCAGCATTTT
TRBV28	TRBD1	TRBJ1-2	-	CASTSRGRLYGYTF	TGTGCCAGCACTTCGAGGGGGCGGTTATATGGCTACACCTTC
TRBV18	-	TRBJ2-7	once	CASSPGGTTYEQYF	TGTGCCAGCTCACCAGGGGGGACAACCTACGAGCAGTACTTC
TRBV27	TRBD1	TRBJ1-5	-	CASSLWSGGRQPQHF	TGTGCCAGCAGTTTATGGTCAGGGGGCAGGCAGCCCCAGCATTTT
TRBV5-1	-	TRBJ2-3	-	CASSLRSSGADTQYF	TGCGCCAGCAGCTTGAGGAGTAGCGGCGCAGATACGCAGTATTTT
TRBV6-1	TRBD2	TRBJ2-5	once	CATLGLAGWETQYF	TGTGCCACCCTGGGGCTAGCGGGGTGGGAGACCCAGTACTTC
TRBV9	TRBD2	TRBJ2-1	-	CARSVMSGGKGDNEQFF	TGTGCCCGCAGCGTAATGAGCGGGGGAAAGGGGGACAATGAGCAGTTCTTC
TRBV18	-	TRBJ2-7	-	CASASPGRSSYEQYF	TGTGCCAGCGCCTCTCCGGGAAGGAGCTCCTACGAGCAGTACTTC
TRBV28	-	TRBJ2-7	-	CASSFYRGPRSYEQYF	TGTGCCAGCAGTTTCTATCGCGGCCCACGCTCCTACGAGCAGTACTTC
TRBV12-3/TRBV12-4	TRBD2	TRBJ2-1	many	CASRTGTSDSYNEQFF	TGTGCCAGCAGAACCGGGACTAGCGACTCCTACAATGAGCAGTTCTTC
TRBV9	TRBD1	TRBJ2-7	-	CASSVGGTGRCEQYF	TGTGCCAGCAGCGTAGGAGGGACAGGGAGGTGCGAGCAGTACTTC
TRBV7-2	-	TRBJ2-7	many	CASSLTTYEQYF	TGTGCCAGCAGCTTGACCACCTACGAGCAGTACTTC
TRBV7-2	-	TRBJ1-1	-	CASSLVMGTGSYTEAFF	TGTGCCAGCAGCTTAGTGATGGGGACGGGGTCGTACACTGAAGCTTTCTTT
TRBV27	-	TRBJ1-2	-	CASSSRTGGANYGYTF	TGTGCCAGCAGTTCGCGAACGGGGGGGGCGAACTATGGCTACACCTTC
TRBV24-1	-	TRBJ2-3	once	CATSDSAQGIHRDAYF	TGTGCCACCAGTGATTCGGCCCAGGGAATTCACAGAGACGCGTATTTT
TRBV2	TRBD2	TRBJ2-5	once	CASSERGREAQETQYF	TGTGCCAGCAGTGAACGGGGGCGGGAGGCCCAAGAGACCCAGTACTTC
TRBV10-3	-	TRBJ1-2	-	CAISEFTQAAGYGYTF	TGTGCCATCAGTGAGTTCACTCAGGCGGCTGGCTATGGCTACACCTTC
TRBV12-5	-	TRBJ2-1	-	CASGKNNEQFF	TGTGCTAGTGGTAAAAACAATGAGCAGTTCTTC
TRBV4-2	-	TRBJ2-1	-	CASSQDGGVRPNNEQFF	TGTGCCAGCAGCCAAGATGGGGGTGTCCGACCCAACAATGAGCAGTTCTTC
TRBV27	TRBD2	TRBJ2-5	-	CASRAGGPETQYF	TGTGCCAGCAGGGCGGGAGGTCCAGAGACCCAGTACTTC
TRBV15	-	TRBJ1-4	-	CATSSARDLGEKLFF	TGTGCCACCAGCAGTGCGCGGGACCTTGGGGAAAAACTGTTTTTT
TRBV27	-	TRBJ2-6	-	CASSFDSSGANVLTF	TGTGCCAGCAGTTTTGACAGCTCTGGGGCCAACGTCCTGACTTTC
TRBV27	-	TRBJ2-5	-	CASSLGTWGSRETQYF	TGTGCCAGCAGTTTGGGAACATGGGGATCGAGGGAGACCCAGTACTTC
TRBV12-3/TRBV12-4	TRBD1	TRBJ2-7	many	CASSFGQGAGEQYF	TGTGCCAGCAGTTTCGGGCAGGGGGCTGGGGAGCAGTACTTC
TRBV5-6	TRBD2	TRBJ2-1	few	CASSHGRRAERSYNEQFF	TGTGCCAGCAGCCACGGGAGGCGGGCCGAGCGCTCCTACAATGAGCAGTTCTTC
TRBV6-2/TRBV6-3	-	TRBJ2-5	-	CASMALAYNEQYF	TGTGCCAGCATGGCGCTAGCGTACAATGAGCAGTACTTC
TRBV6-5	TRBD2	TRBJ2-3	few	CATMPVQTSGDDTQYF	TGTGCCACCATGCCGGTCCAGACTAGCGGGGACGATACGCAGTATTTT
TRBV10-3	-	TRBJ2-1	few	CAISSKSQNGFEQFF	TGTGCCATCAGTTCGAAATCCCAAAACGGGTTTGAGCAGTTCTTC
TRBV20-1	TRBD2	TRBJ2-7	-	CSASLLAGSYEQYF	TGCAGTGCTAGTCTACTAGCGGGCTCCTACGAGCAGTACTTC
TRBV6-1	-	TRBJ2-1	few	CASSERGNEQFF	TGTGCCAGCAGTGAACGGGGGAACGAGCAGTTCTTC
TRBV5-1	-	TRBJ2-5	-	CASSLGRGDRRETQYF	TGCGCCAGCAGCTTAGGTCGGGGAGATCGAAGGGAGACCCAGTACTTC
TRBV5-6	-	TRBJ2-7	few	CASSPAAGLGEQYF	TGTGCCAGCAGCCCAGCCGCTGGATTGGGCGAGCAGTACTTC
TRBV12-3/TRBV12-4	-	TRBJ2-5	-	CASTHRPGAGTQYF	TGTGCCAGCACCCATAGACCGGGCGCCGGGACCCAGTACTTC
TRBV7-2	TRBD2	TRBJ2-7	-	CASSDGLAGVAYEQYF	TGTGCCAGCAGTGACGGACTAGCGGGAGTTGCCTACGAGCAGTACTTC
TRBV7-2	-	TRBJ2-7	few	CASSFSSTALSSYEQYF	TGTGCCAGCAGCTTCTCCTCGACTGCTCTGAGCTCCTACGAGCAGTACTTC
TRBV7-2	TRBD2	TRBJ2-3	few	CASSLGTSGRLGARDRYAYF	TGTGCCAGCAGCCTTGGGACTAGCGGGAGGTTGGGGGCGCGGGACAGATACGCGTATTTT
TRBV5-1	TRBD2	TRBJ2-4	-	CASSFPGTSGRPRQYF	TGCGCCAGCAGCTTTCCCGGGACTAGCGGGAGGCCCCGGCAGTACTTC
TRBV5-5	-	TRBJ2-7	few	CATSRGDSGVNEQYF	TGTGCCACCTCACGTGGGGACAGCGGGGTCAACGAGCAGTACTTC
TRBV20-1	TRBD1	TRBJ2-1	-	CSARTQGAEAYNEQFF	TGCAGTGCTAGGACCCAGGGGGCAGAAGCCTACAATGAGCAGTTCTTC